This paragraph covers one T cell receptor beta chain sequence. Its target is unknown. This sample is part of a study of vaccination and CD4 T cells after COVID-19. With the Oncomine TCR Beta short-read assay, DNA from cultured CD4+ T cells was sequenced. Genomic DNA was taken out of cultured CD4+ T cells by extraction. One entry per CDR3 protein, called by TCRdb with MiXCR from the PCR reads. The profile shows approximately 11,000 distinct CDR3 sequences, 37% of them singletons. V lost 5 bases and J lost 4; bases outside the gene matches: 11. Germline CDR1 reads MDHEN; CDR2 reads SYDVKM. The CDR3 contains 16 residues. Noted treatment: roughly ten-day PBMC culture with coronavirus spike peptide pools or control peptides (ViraFEST assay). From the unexposed donor, CD4+ T cells were collected ahead of the COVID-19 pandemic (2011-2018).

The receptor's source is a human donor in good health. Sequencing input: CD4+ T cells from blood, cultured in vitro. This sequence joins TRBV28 and TRBJ1-5, with 7 bases aligning to TRBD1. The CDR3 nucleotides read TGTGCCAGCAGTCCTATGGGCAGGGGGATTAATCAGCCCCAGCATTTT. This encodes CASSPMGRGINQPQHF.